These T cell receptor beta chains were read from a single sample in a study of OX40 agonist ivuxolimab in advanced cancers. Data came from immunoSEQ multiplex PCR; TCRdb stores just in-frame clones and leaves some out. The sample lists around 110,000 clones, less than 95% occurring once. Sequenced material: CD4+ or CD8+ T cells sorted from blood, taken in a trial of the OX40 agonist ivuxolimab. The receptors stem from an adult with an advanced solid tumor such as melanoma, head and neck, liver or kidney cancer. The CDR3 runs from the conserved cysteine through the conserved F or W. Size is stated for part of the rows, as once, few or many counts, or as a class when the clone is expanded.

j_call: TRBJ1-1
v_call: TRBV28
clone_size: -
cdr3_length: 15
cdr3_aa: CASTLSWAGTSEAFF

j_call: TRBJ1-4
v_call: TRBV11-3
clone_size: -
cdr3_length: 13
cdr3_aa: CASSLVPGAKLFF

j_call: TRBJ1-2
v_call: TRBV13
clone_size: -
cdr3_length: 15
cdr3_aa: CASSPTTGVNYGYTF

j_call: TRBJ2-5
v_call: TRBV15
clone_size: -
cdr3_length: 13
cdr3_aa: CATSSRARETQYF

j_call: TRBJ2-7
v_call: TRBV28
clone_size: -
cdr3_length: 15
cdr3_aa: CASSSRAASSYEQYF

j_call: TRBJ2-3
v_call: TRBV4-1
clone_size: -
cdr3_length: 16
cdr3_aa: CASSQAVSWGTDTQYF

j_call: TRBJ2-7
v_call: TRBV29-1
clone_size: -
cdr3_length: 14
cdr3_aa: CSVHPGTETYEQYF

j_call: TRBJ2-5
v_call: TRBV28
clone_size: -
cdr3_length: 17
cdr3_aa: CASSLISGTGGAETQYF

j_call: TRBJ2-1
v_call: TRBV25-1
clone_size: once
cdr3_length: 14
cdr3_aa: CASSAGHPSDEQFF

j_call: TRBJ2-1
v_call: TRBV13
clone_size: -
cdr3_length: 17
cdr3_aa: CASSQRILAVLRGEQFF

j_call: TRBJ1-6
v_call: TRBV6-6
clone_size: -
cdr3_length: 16
cdr3_aa: CASSFSMAPSGSPLHF

j_call: TRBJ1-1
v_call: TRBV5-1
clone_size: -
cdr3_length: 15
cdr3_aa: CASSLAVAANTEAFF

j_call: TRBJ1-2
v_call: TRBV6-5
clone_size: -
cdr3_length: 14
cdr3_aa: CASIPSVRNYGYTF

j_call: TRBJ2-3
v_call: TRBV9
clone_size: -
cdr3_length: 15
cdr3_aa: CASSLTGQGTDTQYF

j_call: TRBJ1-2
v_call: TRBV7-2
clone_size: -
cdr3_length: 16
cdr3_aa: CASSSTSGRETGGYTF

j_call: TRBJ1-3
v_call: TRBV7-2
clone_size: -
cdr3_length: 16
cdr3_aa: CASSLPETFSGNTIYF

j_call: TRBJ2-2
v_call: TRBV10-3
clone_size: -
cdr3_length: 18
cdr3_aa: CAIRKRTSGGSMTGELFF

j_call: TRBJ2-2
v_call: TRBV27
clone_size: -
cdr3_length: 16
cdr3_aa: CASSFGETSNTGELFF

j_call: TRBJ2-2
v_call: TRBV7-3
clone_size: once
cdr3_length: 14
cdr3_aa: CASGLAGAAGELFF

j_call: TRBJ1-2
v_call: TRBV7-2
clone_size: once
cdr3_length: 14
cdr3_aa: CASALTGQHYGYTF

j_call: TRBJ1-2
v_call: TRBV6-5
clone_size: few
cdr3_length: 16
cdr3_aa: CASSYSSAVGNYGYTF

j_call: TRBJ1-2
v_call: TRBV25-1
clone_size: -
cdr3_length: 12
cdr3_aa: CASSGNNYGYTF

j_call: TRBJ2-5
v_call: TRBV9
clone_size: -
cdr3_length: 15
cdr3_aa: CASGSLAGDQETQYF

j_call: TRBJ1-5
v_call: TRBV28
clone_size: -
cdr3_length: 16
cdr3_aa: CASSLGDRAVNQPQHF

j_call: TRBJ2-2
v_call: TRBV9
clone_size: once
cdr3_length: 16
cdr3_aa: CASSFASGTNTGELFF

j_call: TRBJ2-1
v_call: TRBV28
clone_size: -
cdr3_length: 12
cdr3_aa: CASSVLRAEQFF

j_call: TRBJ1-5
v_call: TRBV19
clone_size: -
cdr3_length: 12
cdr3_aa: CASTNPYQPQHF

j_call: TRBJ2-7
v_call: TRBV28
clone_size: -
cdr3_length: 13
cdr3_aa: CASSFLGLYEQYF

j_call: TRBJ2-3
v_call: TRBV5-1
clone_size: -
cdr3_length: 13
cdr3_aa: CASGPGPPDTQYF

j_call: TRBJ1-1
v_call: TRBV10-2
clone_size: few
cdr3_length: 13
cdr3_aa: CASSESAGREAFF

j_call: -
v_call: TRBV5-4
clone_size: -
cdr3_length: 15
cdr3_aa: CASRDLAGGTYEQYF

j_call: TRBJ2-1
v_call: TRBV6-6
clone_size: -
cdr3_length: 16
cdr3_aa: CASSPSGTSGSYVQFF

j_call: TRBJ1-6
v_call: TRBV7-2
clone_size: -
cdr3_length: 15
cdr3_aa: CASSLARGYNSPLHF

j_call: TRBJ2-4
v_call: TRBV28
clone_size: -
cdr3_length: 13
cdr3_aa: CARPPAAKNIQYF

j_call: TRBJ1-2
v_call: TRBV19
clone_size: -
cdr3_length: 12
cdr3_aa: CATSDRGGGYTF

j_call: TRBJ2-7
v_call: TRBV9
clone_size: -
cdr3_length: 14
cdr3_aa: CASSTTGQPYEQYF

j_call: TRBJ2-2
v_call: TRBV18
clone_size: -
cdr3_length: 16
cdr3_aa: CASSPGGQGGTGELFF

j_call: TRBJ2-5
v_call: TRBV29-1
clone_size: -
cdr3_length: 15
cdr3_aa: CSVFGYGTGSETQYF

j_call: TRBJ1-6
v_call: TRBV5-4
clone_size: -
cdr3_length: 15
cdr3_aa: CASSLAAATVSPLHF

j_call: TRBJ2-7
v_call: TRBV6-1
clone_size: once
cdr3_length: 14
cdr3_aa: CASSERSGPYEQYF

j_call: TRBJ2-6
v_call: TRBV19
clone_size: -
cdr3_length: 14
cdr3_aa: CASRQGPGANVLTF

j_call: TRBJ2-3
v_call: TRBV4-2
clone_size: -
cdr3_length: 23
cdr3_aa: CASSQPLTPSGSSNYSFTDTQYF

j_call: TRBJ2-2
v_call: TRBV21-1
clone_size: -
cdr3_length: 19
cdr3_aa: CASSKLPPRDYEDTGELFF

j_call: TRBJ2-1
v_call: TRBV7-7
clone_size: -
cdr3_length: 14
cdr3_aa: CASSLGTSDNEQFF

j_call: TRBJ2-3
v_call: TRBV28
clone_size: -
cdr3_length: 16
cdr3_aa: CASSGTIEMSTDTQYF

j_call: TRBJ1-5
v_call: TRBV2
clone_size: once
cdr3_length: 14
cdr3_aa: CASSGIYSNQPQHF

j_call: TRBJ1-1
v_call: TRBV11-2
clone_size: once
cdr3_length: 14
cdr3_aa: CASSLGRGQGEAFF

j_call: TRBJ1-3
v_call: TRBV10-1
clone_size: -
cdr3_length: 13
cdr3_aa: CASTTATGNTIYF

j_call: TRBJ2-3
v_call: TRBV6-5
clone_size: -
cdr3_length: 15
cdr3_aa: CASSYSNGRADTQYF

j_call: TRBJ2-3
v_call: TRBV6-5
clone_size: -
cdr3_length: 15
cdr3_aa: CASSGTYLRTDTQYF

j_call: TRBJ1-5
v_call: TRBV7-8
clone_size: -
cdr3_length: 15
cdr3_aa: CASSLGQYSNQPQHF

j_call: TRBJ1-6
v_call: TRBV28
clone_size: once
cdr3_length: 14
cdr3_aa: CAITERGRNSPLHF

j_call: TRBJ2-2
v_call: TRBV7-2
clone_size: once
cdr3_length: 14
cdr3_aa: CASSLATDTGELFF